This entry lists 15 T cell receptor beta chains sequenced from one sample in a study of Ad26.COV2.S vaccination and SARS-CoV-2 variants. Profiled with immunoSEQ multiplex PCR; TCRdb holds only in-frame clones, not every one. The sample yields 400,000 to 450,000 clones, around 90% seen once. The treatment denotes: some 20 received Ad26.COV2.S at low or high dose, single or two shots; several received placebo; per-sample allocation not given. Sampling happened 63 days after the first vaccine or placebo injection. This specimen was peripheral blood, taken in a trial of Ad26.COV2.S vaccine versus placebo. The receptors were gathered from a person aged 18 to 59 who received the Ad26.COV2.S COVID-19 vaccine or a placebo.

The rearrangement links TRBV28 to TRBJ2-7, with 9 bases identical to TRBD1. V lost 5 bases, J lost 4 bases, and 6 bases stayed unmatched. Germline CDR1 and CDR2: MDHEN and SYDVKM. The CDR3 sequence is 14 residues long. As DNA, the CDR3 is TGTGCCAGCAGTATGACAGGGGGTAGGTACGAGCAGTACTTC. Protein: CASSMTGGRYEQYF.

J is TRBJ2-5 and V is TRBV10-3; TRBD1 is a possible D gene (6 bases). Looked up from germline, CDR1 is ENHRY and CDR2 is SYGVKD. V dropped 7 bases and J dropped 4 bases, with 16 bases sitting between them. This CDR3 is built from 14 residues. The CDR3 DNA sequence: TGTGCCATCAAGCCAACCTCAGGGGTAGAGACCCAGTACTTC. Translated, it gives CAIKPTSGVETQYF.

The V gene is TRBV5-4, the J gene TRBJ2-7; D could derive from TRBD1 or TRBD2 (5 bases each). V shed 0 bases and J shed 2 bases, with 12 bases lying between them. Per germline, CDR1 SGHNT and CDR2 YYREEE (reference sequence). The CDR3 is 15 amino acids. CDR3 amino acids: CASSLVGGSAYEQYF. DNA of the CDR3: TGTGCCAGCAGCTTGGTTGGGGGTAGCGCCTACGAGCAGTACTTC.

This sequence joins TRBV27 and TRBJ2-7; TRBD2 matches at 10 bases. Trimming took 5 bases from V and 3 from J; bases not matched to a gene: 10. The CDR3 is 16 residues long. Germline CDR1 and CDR2: MNHEY and SMNVEV (reference sequence). The CDR3 spells CASSLAGEGMGYEQYF. The CDR3 DNA reads TGTGCCAGCAGTCTAGCGGGAGAAGGAATGGGCTACGAGCAGTACTTC.

This chain links TRBV5-1 with TRBJ2-1; the D gene is possibly TRBD1 (7 bases). The CDR3 extends over 15 amino acids. Germline lookup yields CDR1 SGHRS and CDR2 YFSETQ. The germline V and J ends were trimmed by 0 bases and 4 bases, with 11 bases remaining between them. CDR3 in amino acids: CASSLAAGQYNEQFF. The CDR3 region has the DNA TGCGCCAGCAGCTTGGCCGCGGGACAGTACAATGAGCAGTTCTTC. The entire variable domain, with the rest obtained from reference TRBV5-1 and TRBJ2-1, is as follows: KAGVTQTPRYLIKTRGQQVTLSCSPISGHRSVSWYQQTPGQGLQFLFEYFSETQRNKGNFPGRFSGRQFSNSRSEMNVSTLELGDSALYLCASSLAAGQYNEQFFGPGTRLTVL.

The rearrangement links TRBV25-1 to TRBJ2-7; D is unclear. V gave up 3 bases and J gave up 5 bases, with 8 bases separating them. The germline V gene has CDR1 MGHDK and CDR2 SYGVNS. The CDR3 sequence is 12 residues long. As DNA, the CDR3 is TGTGCCAGCAGTGAGTTGGGCCACGAGCAGTACTTC. It is translated as CASSELGHEQYF.

This clone showed up many times. The V and J genes are TRBV13 and TRBJ2-3; D ambiguous. The ends were cut back, 3 bases at V and 2 bases at J, with 9 bases in the middle. This CDR3 has 14 amino acids. In germline, CDR1 is PRHDT, CDR2 FYEKMQ (reference sequence). The CDR3, as DNA: TGTGCCAGCAGCTTGGGCGCAAACACAGATACGCAGTATTTT. Encoded protein: CASSLGANTDTQYF. Looking up the rest from reference TRBV13 and TRBJ2-3 gives the full variable domain: AAGVIQSPRHLIKEKRETATLKCYPIPRHDTVYWYQQGPGQDPQFLISFYEKMQSDKGSIPDRFSAQQFSDYHSELNMSSLELGDSALYFCASSLGANTDTQYFGPGTRLTVL.

The V gene is TRBV12-3 or TRBV12-4, the J gene TRBJ2-1; no definite D call. This CDR3 contains 13 residues. Trimming removed 6 bases at V and 8 bases at J, with 14 bases between. The CDR3 nucleotides are TGTGCCAGCAGCCGGAGTAGCTTGGATGAGCAGTTCTTC. The encoded protein is CASSRSSLDEQFF.

The chain couples TRBV12-5 to TRBJ2-2; D uncertain. The CDR3 runs to 14 residues. CDR1 is LGHNT, CDR2 FRNRAP, per germline. Trimming removed 1 base at V and 2 bases at J, with 5 bases between. The CDR3: CASGLARNTGELFF. For the CDR3, the DNA is TGTGCTAGTGGTTTGGCCAGAAACACCGGGGAGCTGTTTTTT.

The CDR3 region is CASSSPGGAAQETQYF. Written as DNA, the CDR3 is TGTGCCAGCAGTTCGCCCGGGGGGGCAGCTCAAGAGACCCAGTACTTC. The genes are TRBV28 and TRBJ2-5; 8 bases fit TRBD2. Looked up from germline, CDR1 is MDHEN and CDR2 is SYDVKM. V was clipped by 4 bases and J by 2 bases; unmatched bases: 9. This CDR3 spans 16 amino acids.

Of note for this clone: At the DNA level, this CDR3 is encoded by other sequences in the same sample as well. The chain is built from TRBV19 and TRBJ2-7; D call uncertain. Trimming removed 6 bases from V and 2 bases from J, with 11 bases in between. The V gene's germline CDR1 is LNHDA and CDR2 SQIVND (reference sequence). The CDR3 runs to 13 residues. The CDR3 coding sequence is TGTGCCAGTAGCATCGGACCGGCCTACGAGCAGTACTTC. Encoded protein: CASSIGPAYEQYF. Complete variable domain (other parts from reference TRBV19 and TRBJ2-7): DGGITQSPKYLFRKEGQNVTLSCEQNLNHDAMYWYRQDPGQGLRLIYYSQIVNDFQKGDIAEGYSVSREKKESFPLTVTSAQKNPTAFYLCASSIGPAYEQYFGPGTRLTVT.

As regards this clone: Its ends do not fully match the called genes, so a read error is possible. The rearrangement joins TRBV7-7 to TRBJ2-2; no definite D call. Germline CDR1 is SSHAT and CDR2 is FNYEAQ (reference sequence). This CDR3 region has 15 residues. Written as DNA, the CDR3 is TGTGCTAGCAGCTTAGGTACACCGAACACCGGGGAGCTGTTTTTT. This encodes CASSLGTPNTGELFF.

V usage is TRBV12-3 or TRBV12-4 and J usage is TRBJ2-2; D perhaps matches TRBD2 (6 bases). Trimming stripped 3 bases from V and 5 bases from J, with 7 bases between. CDR3 length: 13 amino acids. Here the CDR3 reads CASSFRGTGELFF. The CDR3 DNA sequence: TGTGCCAGCAGTTTCCGGGGGACCGGGGAGCTGTTTTTT.

V gene TRBV4-3 combines with J gene TRBJ2-2, with 9 bases lining up with TRBD1. Germline loops: CDR1 LGHNA, CDR2 YSLEER. The trim removed 0 bases at V and 5 bases at J, leaving 10 bases unmatched. The CDR3 length is 18 residues. The CDR3 here is CASSQDFRGQGRTGELFF. DNA of the CDR3: TGCGCCAGCAGCCAAGACTTTCGGGGACAGGGTCGGACCGGGGAGCTGTTTTTT.

V is TRBV19 and J is TRBJ1-6; 12 positions agree with TRBD1. Germline values: CDR1 LNHDA, CDR2 SQIVND (reference sequence). V lost 6 bases, J lost 7 bases, and 4 bases stayed unmatched. The CDR3 has 15 amino acids. Here the CDR3 DNA reads TGTGCCAGTAGGACCGGGACAGGGGGCAATTCACCCCTCCACTTT. Encoded protein: CASRTGTGGNSPLHF.